The subject of this entry is one TCR beta chain. Its target is not known. There are 14 residues in the CDR3. Germline values: CDR1 KGHDR, CDR2 SFDVKD. Between the trimmed V and J ends, which lost 3 bases and 3 bases, there was a span of 8 bases. Data came from immunoSEQ multiplex PCR; TCRdb stores just in-frame clones and leaves some out. The table includes roughly 97,000 clones, around nine tenths detected once. These data originate in a study of T cell responses to AZD1222 COVID-19 vaccine. Findings and limits, study-wide: A rise in Spike-specific TCR breadth and depth followed two AZD1222 doses. In all cases, repertoires were sampled only after the peak T cell response.

The clonotype was recovered from an adult in good health. Sample: peripheral blood, taken on day 0 of AZD1222 vaccination. The chain recombines TRBV24-1 with TRBJ2-1, with D tentatively TRBD2 (5 bases). CDR3 DNA sequence: TGTGCCACCAGTGATCCCGGGATCTACAATGAGCAGTTCTTC. Protein product: CATSDPGIYNEQFF.